What follows describes a single T cell receptor (beta chain). The CDR3 is 14 residues long. Germline CDR1 SEHNR, CDR2 FQNEAQ (reference sequence). After removal of 5 bases from V and 5 bases from J, the junction contained 7 bases not matched to a gene. The data belong to a study of blood T cell repertoires in COVID-19. For the study at large: Nucleic acid was either cDNA or gDNA, and it came from T cells, B-cell-depleted T cells, or PBMCs.

Data came from immunoSEQ multiplex PCR; TCRdb stores just in-frame clones and leaves some out. The sample has some 350,000 clones, 88% seen once. The chain combines TRBV7-9 with TRBJ1-2, with 8 bases matching TRBD1. Sequencing was performed on PBMCs or T cells enriched from blood (not recorded which). The clonotype comes from a man aged 25-40 years who had recovered from COVID-19. The CDR3 reads CASSPGTGVYGYTF. Written as DNA, the CDR3 is TGTGCCAGCAGCCCCGGGACAGGAGTTTATGGCTACACCTTC.